This T cell receptor beta chain was found in a study of blood T cell repertoires in COVID-19. Study information: The study drew acute and convalescent COVID-19 samples from the United States, Italy and Spain.

Original processing notes: Reference gene primer amplification gave estimated nucleated cell counts. Generated by immunoSEQ multiplex PCR, the TCRdb table keeps only in-frame clones and is missing some. D and trimming come from the DNA, and the V and J calls and clone size come from that table. The sample yields roughly 65,000 clones, around nine tenths seen once. Germline assignment: CDR1 MNHNY and CDR2 SVGAGI (reference sequence). With V trimmed by 3 bases and J by 2 bases, 2 bases remained unmatched. The CDR3 covers 14 residues. The chain is built from TRBV6-6 and TRBJ2-3; 7 bases align to TRBD2. This TCR was recovered from a man between 60 and 70 years old with acute or convalescent COVID-19. Specimen: peripheral blood. The CDR3 DNA sequence: TGTGCCAGCAGTTATGGGACTACCACAGATACGCAGTATTTT. The encoded protein is CASSYGTTTDTQYF.